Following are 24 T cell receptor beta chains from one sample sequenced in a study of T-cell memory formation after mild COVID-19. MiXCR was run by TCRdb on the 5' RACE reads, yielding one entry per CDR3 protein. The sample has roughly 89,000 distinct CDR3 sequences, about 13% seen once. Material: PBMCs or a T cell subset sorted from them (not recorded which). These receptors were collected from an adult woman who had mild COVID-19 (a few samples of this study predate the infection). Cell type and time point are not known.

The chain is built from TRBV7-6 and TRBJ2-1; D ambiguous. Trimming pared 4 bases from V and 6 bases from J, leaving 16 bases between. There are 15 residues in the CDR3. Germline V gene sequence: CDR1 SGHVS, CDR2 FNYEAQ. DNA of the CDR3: TGTGCCAGCAGCTCCCGACGGTTTACCCTCAATGAGCAGTTCTTC. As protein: CASSSRRFTLNEQFF.

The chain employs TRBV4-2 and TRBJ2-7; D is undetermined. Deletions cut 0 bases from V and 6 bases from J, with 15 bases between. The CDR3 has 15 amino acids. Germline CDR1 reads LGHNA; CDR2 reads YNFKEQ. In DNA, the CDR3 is TGTGCCAGCAGCCAAGATCGTTGGGTGGGCGGCGAGCAGTACTTC. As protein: CASSQDRWVGGEQYF.

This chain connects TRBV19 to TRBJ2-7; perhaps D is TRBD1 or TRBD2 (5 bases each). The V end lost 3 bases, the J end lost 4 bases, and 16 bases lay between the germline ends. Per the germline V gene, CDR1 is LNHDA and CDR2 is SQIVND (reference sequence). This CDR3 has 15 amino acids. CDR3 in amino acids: CASSMNHGWGYEQYF. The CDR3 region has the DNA TGTGCCAGTAGTATGAACCACGGTTGGGGGTACGAGCAGTACTTC. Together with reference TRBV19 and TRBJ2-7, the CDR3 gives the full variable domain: DGGITQSPKYLFRKEGQNVTLSCEQNLNHDAMYWYRQDPGQGLRLIYYSQIVNDFQKGDIAEGYSVSREKKESFPLTVTSAQKNPTAFYLCASSMNHGWGYEQYFGPGTRLTVT.

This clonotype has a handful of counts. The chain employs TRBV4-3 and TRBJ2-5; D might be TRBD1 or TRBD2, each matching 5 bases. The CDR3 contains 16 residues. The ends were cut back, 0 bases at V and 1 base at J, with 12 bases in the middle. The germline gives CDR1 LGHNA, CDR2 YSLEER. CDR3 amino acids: CASSQDLYGGQETQYF. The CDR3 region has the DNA TGCGCCAGCAGCCAAGACCTATATGGGGGCCAAGAGACCCAGTACTTC.

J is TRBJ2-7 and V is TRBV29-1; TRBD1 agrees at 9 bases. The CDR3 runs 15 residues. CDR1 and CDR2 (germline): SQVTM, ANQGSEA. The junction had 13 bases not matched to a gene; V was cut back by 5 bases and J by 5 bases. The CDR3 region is CSVRLTGGGPHEQYF. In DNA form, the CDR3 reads TGCAGCGTTCGACTCACAGGGGGCGGTCCACACGAGCAGTACTTC.

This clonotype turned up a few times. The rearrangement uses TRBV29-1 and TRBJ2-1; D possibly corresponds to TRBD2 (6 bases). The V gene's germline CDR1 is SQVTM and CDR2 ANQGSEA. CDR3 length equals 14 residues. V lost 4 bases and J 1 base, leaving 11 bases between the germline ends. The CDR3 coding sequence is TGCAGCGTTGGGGGCGGGGTGTCCTACAATGAGCAGTTCTTC. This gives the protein CSVGGGVSYNEQFF.

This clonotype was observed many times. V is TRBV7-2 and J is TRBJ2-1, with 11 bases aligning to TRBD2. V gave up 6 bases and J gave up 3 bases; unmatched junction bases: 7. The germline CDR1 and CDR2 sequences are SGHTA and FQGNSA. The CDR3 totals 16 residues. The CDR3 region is CASRASGTSGYNEQFF. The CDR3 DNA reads TGTGCCAGCAGGGCTTCGGGGACTAGCGGCTACAATGAGCAGTTCTTC.

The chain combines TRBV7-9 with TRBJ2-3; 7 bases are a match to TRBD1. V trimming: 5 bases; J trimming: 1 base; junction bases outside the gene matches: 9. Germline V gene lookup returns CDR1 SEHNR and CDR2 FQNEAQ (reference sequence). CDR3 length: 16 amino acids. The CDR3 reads CASSPWTGERTDTQYF. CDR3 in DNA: TGTGCCAGCAGCCCGTGGACAGGCGAACGCACAGATACGCAGTATTTT.

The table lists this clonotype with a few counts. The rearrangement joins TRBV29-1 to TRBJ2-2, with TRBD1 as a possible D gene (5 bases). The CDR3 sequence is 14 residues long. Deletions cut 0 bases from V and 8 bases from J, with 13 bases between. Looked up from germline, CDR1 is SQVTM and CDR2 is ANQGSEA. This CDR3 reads CSVEDRAMPGELFF. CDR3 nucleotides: TGCAGCGTTGAAGACAGGGCCATGCCAGGGGAGCTGTTTTTT.

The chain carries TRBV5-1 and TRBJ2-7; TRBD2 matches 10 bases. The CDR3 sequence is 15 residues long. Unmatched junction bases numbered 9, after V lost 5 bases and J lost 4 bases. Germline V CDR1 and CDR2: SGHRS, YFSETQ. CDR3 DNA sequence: TGCGCCAGCAGGACTCTAGCGGGGGCTCTTTACGAGCAGTACTTC. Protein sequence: CASRTLAGALYEQYF.

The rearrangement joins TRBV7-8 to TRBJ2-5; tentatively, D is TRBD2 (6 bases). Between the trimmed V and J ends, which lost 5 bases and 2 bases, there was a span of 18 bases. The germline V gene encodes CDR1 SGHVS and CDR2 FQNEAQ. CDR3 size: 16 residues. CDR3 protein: CASSQTYLEGQETQYF. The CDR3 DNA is TGTGCCAGCAGCCAAACCTACCTGGAGGGGCAAGAGACCCAGTACTTC.

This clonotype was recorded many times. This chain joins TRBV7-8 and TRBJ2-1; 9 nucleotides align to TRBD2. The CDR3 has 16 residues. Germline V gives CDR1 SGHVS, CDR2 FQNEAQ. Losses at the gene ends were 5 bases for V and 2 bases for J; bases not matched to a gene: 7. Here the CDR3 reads CASSALLAGPYNEQFF. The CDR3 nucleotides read TGTGCCAGCAGCGCCTTGCTAGCGGGACCCTACAATGAGCAGTTCTTC.

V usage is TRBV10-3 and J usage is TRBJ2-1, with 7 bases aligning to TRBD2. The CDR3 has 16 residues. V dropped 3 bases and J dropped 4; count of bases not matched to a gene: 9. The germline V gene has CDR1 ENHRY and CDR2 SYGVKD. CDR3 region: CAISEILERGYNEQFF. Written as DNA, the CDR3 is TGTGCCATCAGTGAAATATTGGAGCGGGGATACAATGAGCAGTTCTTC.

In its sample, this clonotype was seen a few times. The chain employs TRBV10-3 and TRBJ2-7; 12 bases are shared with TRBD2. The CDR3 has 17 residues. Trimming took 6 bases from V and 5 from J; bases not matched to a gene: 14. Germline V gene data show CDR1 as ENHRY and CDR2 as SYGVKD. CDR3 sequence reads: CAIRGTSGFPPPDEQYF. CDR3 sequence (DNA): TGTGCCATCAGGGGGACTAGCGGGTTTCCCCCCCCCGACGAGCAGTACTTC.

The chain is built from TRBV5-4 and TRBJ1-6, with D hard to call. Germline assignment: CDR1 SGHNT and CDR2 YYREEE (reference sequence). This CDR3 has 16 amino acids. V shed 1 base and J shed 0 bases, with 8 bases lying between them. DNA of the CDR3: TGTGCCAGCAGCTTGTTTGCGAGCTCCTATAATTCACCCCTCCACTTT. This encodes CASSLFASSYNSPLHF.

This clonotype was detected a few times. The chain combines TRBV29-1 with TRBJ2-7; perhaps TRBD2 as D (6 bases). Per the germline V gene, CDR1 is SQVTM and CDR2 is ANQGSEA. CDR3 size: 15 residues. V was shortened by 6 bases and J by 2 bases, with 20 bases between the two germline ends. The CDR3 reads CSVGGKQTAPYEQYF. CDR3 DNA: TGCAGCGTCGGAGGGAAACAGACGGCCCCCTACGAGCAGTACTTC.

The CDR3 sequence: CASSLPRTGFTDTQYF. In DNA, the CDR3 is TGTGCCAGCAGCTTACCCCGGACAGGTTTTACAGATACGCAGTATTTT. The rearrangement links TRBV7-2 to TRBJ2-3, with TRBD1 matching over 7 bases. Germline values: CDR1 SGHTA, CDR2 FQGNSA. This CDR3 has 16 amino acids. The V segment lost 2 bases and the J segment 3 bases; nucleotides outside the gene matches: 8.

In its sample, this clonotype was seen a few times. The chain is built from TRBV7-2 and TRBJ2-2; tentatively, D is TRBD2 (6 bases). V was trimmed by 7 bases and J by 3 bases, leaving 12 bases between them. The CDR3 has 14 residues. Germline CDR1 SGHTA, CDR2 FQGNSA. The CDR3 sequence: CASTPGGDTGELFF. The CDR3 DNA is TGTGCCAGCACCCCGGGCGGGGACACCGGGGAGCTGTTTTTT.

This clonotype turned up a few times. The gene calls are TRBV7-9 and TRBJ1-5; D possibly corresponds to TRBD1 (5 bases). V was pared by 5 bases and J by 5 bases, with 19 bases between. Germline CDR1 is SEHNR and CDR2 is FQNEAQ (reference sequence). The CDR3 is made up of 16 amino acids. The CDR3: CASSLFYGVGDQPQHF. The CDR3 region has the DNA TGTGCCAGCAGCCTGTTTTACGGGGTAGGGGATCAGCCCCAGCATTTT.

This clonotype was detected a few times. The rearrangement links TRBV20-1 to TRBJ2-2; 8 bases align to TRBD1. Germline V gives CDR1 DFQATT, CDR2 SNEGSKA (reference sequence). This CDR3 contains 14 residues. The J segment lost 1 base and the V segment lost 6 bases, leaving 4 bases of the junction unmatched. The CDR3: CSAGQGLNTGELFF. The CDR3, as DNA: TGCAGTGCCGGACAGGGATTGAACACCGGGGAGCTGTTTTTT.

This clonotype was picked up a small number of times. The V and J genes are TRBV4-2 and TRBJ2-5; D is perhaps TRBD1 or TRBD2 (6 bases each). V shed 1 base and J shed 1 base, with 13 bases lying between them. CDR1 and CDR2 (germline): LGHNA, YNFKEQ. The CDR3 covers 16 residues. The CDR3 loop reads CASSQAGPGAQETQYF. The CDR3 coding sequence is TGTGCCAGCAGCCAAGCCGGGCCGGGGGCCCAAGAGACCCAGTACTTC.

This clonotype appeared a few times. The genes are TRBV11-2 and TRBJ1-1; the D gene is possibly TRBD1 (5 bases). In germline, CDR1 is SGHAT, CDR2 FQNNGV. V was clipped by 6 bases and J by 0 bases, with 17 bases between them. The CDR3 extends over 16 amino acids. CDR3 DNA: TGTGCCAGCAGTCGGTTCACCGGGACCATGAACACTGAAGCTTTCTTT. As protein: CASSRFTGTMNTEAFF.

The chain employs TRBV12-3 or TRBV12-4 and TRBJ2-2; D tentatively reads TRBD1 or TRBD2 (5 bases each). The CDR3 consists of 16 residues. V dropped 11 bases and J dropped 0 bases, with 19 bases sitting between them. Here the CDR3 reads CAGTTTGPTNTGELFF. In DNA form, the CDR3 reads TGTGCCGGAACAACTACGGGGCCAACGAACACCGGGGAGCTGTTTTTT.

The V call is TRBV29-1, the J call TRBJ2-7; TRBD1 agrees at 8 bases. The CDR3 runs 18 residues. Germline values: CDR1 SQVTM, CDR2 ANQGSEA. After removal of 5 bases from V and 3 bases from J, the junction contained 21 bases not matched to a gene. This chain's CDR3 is CSVTISRDRRTPFYEQYF. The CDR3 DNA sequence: TGCAGCGTTACCATCTCCCGGGACAGGAGGACCCCATTCTACGAGCAGTACTTC.